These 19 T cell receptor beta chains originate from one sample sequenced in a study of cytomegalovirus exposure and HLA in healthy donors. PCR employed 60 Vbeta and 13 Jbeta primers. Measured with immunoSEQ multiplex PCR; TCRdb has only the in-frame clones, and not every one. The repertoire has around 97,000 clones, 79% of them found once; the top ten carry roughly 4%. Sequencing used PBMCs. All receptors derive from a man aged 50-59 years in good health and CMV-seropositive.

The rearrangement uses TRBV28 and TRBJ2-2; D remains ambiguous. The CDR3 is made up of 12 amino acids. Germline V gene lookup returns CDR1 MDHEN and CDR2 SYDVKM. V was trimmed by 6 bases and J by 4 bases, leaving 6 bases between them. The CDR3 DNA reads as TGTGCCAGCAGCTCGAGCACCGGGGAGCTGTTTTTT. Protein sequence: CASSSSTGELFF.

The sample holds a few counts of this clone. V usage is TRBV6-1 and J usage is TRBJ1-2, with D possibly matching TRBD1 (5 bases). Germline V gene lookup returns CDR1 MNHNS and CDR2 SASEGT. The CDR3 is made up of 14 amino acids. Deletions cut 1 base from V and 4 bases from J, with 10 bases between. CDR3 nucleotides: TGTGCCAGCAGTGAAGTGGGTGGGGCCTATGGCTACACCTTC. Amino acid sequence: CASSEVGGAYGYTF.

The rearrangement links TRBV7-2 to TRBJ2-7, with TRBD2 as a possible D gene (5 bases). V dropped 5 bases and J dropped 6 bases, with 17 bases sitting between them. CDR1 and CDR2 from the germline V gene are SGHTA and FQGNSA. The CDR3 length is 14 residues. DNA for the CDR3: TGTGCCAGCAGCGCCGTTCCGGGATTTTCCGAGCAGTACTTC. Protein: CASSAVPGFSEQYF.

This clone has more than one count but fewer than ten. CDR3 bases: TGTGCCAGTAGCTCAGGGGGCGGCAATCAGCCCCAGCATTTT. Protein sequence: CASSSGGGNQPQHF. The chain couples TRBV19 to TRBJ1-5; 8 bases line up with TRBD1. The CDR3 contains 14 residues. Trimming cost V 6 bases and J 2 bases; bases outside gene matches: 3. Per the germline V gene, CDR1 is LNHDA and CDR2 is SQIVND (reference sequence).

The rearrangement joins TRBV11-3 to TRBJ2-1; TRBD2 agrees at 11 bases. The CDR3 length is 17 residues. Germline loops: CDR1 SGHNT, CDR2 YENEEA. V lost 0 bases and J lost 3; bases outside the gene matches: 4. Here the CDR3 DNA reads TGTGCCAGCAGCTTAGAGCCGGGACTAGCGGACTACAATGAGCAGTTCTTC. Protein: CASSLEPGLADYNEQFF.

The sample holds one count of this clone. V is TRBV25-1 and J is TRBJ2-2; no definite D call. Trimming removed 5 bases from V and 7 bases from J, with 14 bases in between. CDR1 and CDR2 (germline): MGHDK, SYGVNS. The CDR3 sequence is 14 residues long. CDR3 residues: CASSRATSGGELFF. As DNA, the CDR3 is TGTGCCAGCAGTCGAGCGACGTCCGGCGGGGAGCTGTTTTTT.

The CDR3 sequence: CASSPPRGQFWESTEAFF. Here the CDR3 DNA reads TGTGCCAGTAGTCCCCCTAGGGGGCAGTTTTGGGAGAGTACTGAAGCTTTCTTT. The chain combines TRBV19 with TRBJ1-1, with TRBD1 matching 7 bases. CDR1 is LNHDA, CDR2 SQIVND, per germline (reference sequence). With V trimmed by 5 bases and J by 5 bases, 20 bases remained unmatched. The CDR3 is made up of 18 amino acids.

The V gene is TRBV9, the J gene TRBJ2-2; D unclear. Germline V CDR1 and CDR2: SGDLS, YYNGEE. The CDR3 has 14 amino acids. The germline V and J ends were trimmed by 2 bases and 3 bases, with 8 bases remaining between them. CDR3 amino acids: CASSVLTDTGELFF. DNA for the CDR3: TGTGCCAGCAGCGTGTTAACAGACACCGGGGAGCTGTTTTTT.

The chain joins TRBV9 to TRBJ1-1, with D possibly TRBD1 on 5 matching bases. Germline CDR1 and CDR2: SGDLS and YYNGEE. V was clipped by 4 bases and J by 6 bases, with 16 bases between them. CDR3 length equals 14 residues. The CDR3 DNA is TGTGCCAGCAGCACGCGCACGTGGGGGGCTGAAGCTTTCTTT. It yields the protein CASSTRTWGAEAFF.

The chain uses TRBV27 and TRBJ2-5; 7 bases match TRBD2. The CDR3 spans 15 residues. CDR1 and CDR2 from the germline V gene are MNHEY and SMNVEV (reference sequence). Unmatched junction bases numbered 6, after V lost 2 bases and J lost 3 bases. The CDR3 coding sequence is TGTGCCAGCAGTTTAAGGGTGGGGAGGGAAGAGACCCAGTACTTC. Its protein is CASSLRVGREETQYF.

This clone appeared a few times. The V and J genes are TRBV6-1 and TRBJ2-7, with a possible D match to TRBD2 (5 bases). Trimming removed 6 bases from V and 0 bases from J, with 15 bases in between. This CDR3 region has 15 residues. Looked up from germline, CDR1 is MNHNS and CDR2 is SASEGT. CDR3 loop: CASSFPPRDSYEQYF. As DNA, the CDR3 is TGTGCCAGCAGCTTTCCCCCCCGGGACTCCTACGAGCAGTACTTC.

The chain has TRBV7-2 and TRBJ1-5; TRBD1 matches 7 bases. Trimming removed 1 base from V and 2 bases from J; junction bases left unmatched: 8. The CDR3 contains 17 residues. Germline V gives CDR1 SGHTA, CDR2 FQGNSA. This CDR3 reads CASSLVLGGAGNQPQHF. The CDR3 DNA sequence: TGTGCCAGCAGCTTAGTCCTAGGGGGCGCCGGCAATCAGCCCCAGCATTTT.

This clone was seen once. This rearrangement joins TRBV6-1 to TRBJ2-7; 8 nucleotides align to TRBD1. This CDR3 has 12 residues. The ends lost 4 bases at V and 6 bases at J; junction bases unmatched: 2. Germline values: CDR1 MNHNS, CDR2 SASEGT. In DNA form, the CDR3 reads TGTGCCAGCAGTGCCACAGGGGGCGAGCAGTACTTC. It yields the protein CASSATGGEQYF.

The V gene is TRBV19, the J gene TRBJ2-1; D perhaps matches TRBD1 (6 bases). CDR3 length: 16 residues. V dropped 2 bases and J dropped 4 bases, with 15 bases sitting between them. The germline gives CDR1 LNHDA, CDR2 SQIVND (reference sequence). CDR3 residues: CASSILGGPRYNEQFF. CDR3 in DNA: TGTGCCAGTAGTATATTAGGGGGACCGCGATACAATGAGCAGTTCTTC.

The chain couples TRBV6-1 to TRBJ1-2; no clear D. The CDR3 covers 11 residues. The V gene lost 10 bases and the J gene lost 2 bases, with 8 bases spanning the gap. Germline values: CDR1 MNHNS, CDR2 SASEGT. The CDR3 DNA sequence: TGTGCCACCTCAGTAAACTATGGCTACACCTTC. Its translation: CATSVNYGYTF.

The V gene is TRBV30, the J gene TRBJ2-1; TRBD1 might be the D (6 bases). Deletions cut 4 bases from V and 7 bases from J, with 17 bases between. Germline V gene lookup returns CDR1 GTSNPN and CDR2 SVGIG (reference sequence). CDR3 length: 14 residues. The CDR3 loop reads CAWNQKWTVNEQFF. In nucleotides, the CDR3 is TGTGCCTGGAACCAAAAATGGACAGTTAATGAGCAGTTCTTC. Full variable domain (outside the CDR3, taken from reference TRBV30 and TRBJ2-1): SQTIHQWPATLVQPVGSPLSLECTVEGTSNPNLYWYRQAAGRGLQLLFYSVGIGQISSEVPQNLSASRPQDRQFILSSKKLLLSDSGFYLCAWNQKWTVNEQFFGPGTRLTVL.

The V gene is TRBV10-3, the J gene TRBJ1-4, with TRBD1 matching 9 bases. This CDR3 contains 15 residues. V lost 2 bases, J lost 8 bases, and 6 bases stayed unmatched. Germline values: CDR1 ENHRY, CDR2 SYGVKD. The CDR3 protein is CAISEPGQGGEKLFF. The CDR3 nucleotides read TGTGCCATCAGTGAGCCGGGACAGGGTGGGGAAAAACTGTTTTTT.

CDR3 in DNA: TGTGCCAGCAGCCCTATAGATAGCGGGTTTCGATATACGCAGTATTTT. It codes for CASSPIDSGFRYTQYF. This chain joins TRBV7-2 and TRBJ2-3; 7 positions agree with TRBD2. The length of the CDR3 is 16 residues. The V gene's germline CDR1 is SGHTA and CDR2 FQGNSA. V was clipped by 5 bases and J by 7 bases; unmatched bases: 15. The full variable domain, in which reference TRBV7-2 and TRBJ2-3 provide the parts outside the CDR3, is GAGVSQSPSNKVTEKGKDVELRCDPISGHTALYWYRQSLGQGLEFLIYFQGNSAPDKSGLPSDRFSAERTGGSVSTLTIQRTQQEDSAVYLCASSPIDSGFRYTQYFGPGTRLTVL.

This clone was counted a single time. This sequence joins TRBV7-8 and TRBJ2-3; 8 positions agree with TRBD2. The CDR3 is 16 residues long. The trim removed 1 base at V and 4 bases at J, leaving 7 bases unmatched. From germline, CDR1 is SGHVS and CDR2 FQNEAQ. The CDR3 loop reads CASSLVGRALADTQYF. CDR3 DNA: TGTGCCAGCAGCTTAGTCGGGAGGGCCTTGGCAGATACGCAGTATTTT. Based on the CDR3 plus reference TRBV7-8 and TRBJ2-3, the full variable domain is GAGVSQSPRYKVAKRGQDVALRCDPISGHVSLFWYQQALGQGPEFLTYFQNEAQLDKSGLPSDRFFAERPEGSVSTLKIQRTQQEDSAVYLCASSLVGRALADTQYFGPGTRLTVL.